This entry describes one TCR beta chain. The method was immunoSEQ multiplex PCR; TCRdb's version includes in-frame clones alone and lacks a portion of them. The profile shows about 540,000 clones, around 78% of them singletons. This CDR3 has 11 residues. CDR1 and CDR2 (germline): SNHLY, FYNNEI. With 5 bases removed from V and 7 bases from J, the gap between germline ends came to 9 bases. This record belongs to a study of shared T cell receptors in the human thymus. The data were also submitted as part of a second study, on human thymus T cells.

This chain links TRBV2 with TRBJ2-7; possibly TRBD1 for D (5 bases). Sequencing was done on a sample of thymocytes. This clonotype originated in a boy younger than two with a congenital heart defect. CDR3 loop: CASSPGREQYF. CDR3 nucleotide sequence: TGTGCCAGCAGTCCAGGGCGGGAGCAGTACTTC.